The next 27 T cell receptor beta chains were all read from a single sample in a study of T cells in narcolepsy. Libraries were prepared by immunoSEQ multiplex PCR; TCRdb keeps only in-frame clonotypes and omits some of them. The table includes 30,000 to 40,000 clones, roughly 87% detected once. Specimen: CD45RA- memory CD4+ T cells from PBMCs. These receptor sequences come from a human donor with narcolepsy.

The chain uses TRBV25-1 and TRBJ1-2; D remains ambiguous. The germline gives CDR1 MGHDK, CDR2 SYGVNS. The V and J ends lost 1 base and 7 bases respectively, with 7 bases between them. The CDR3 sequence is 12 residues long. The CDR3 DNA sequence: TGTGCCAGCAGTGAATGGCGGGGTGGCTACACCTTC. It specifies CASSEWRGGYTF.

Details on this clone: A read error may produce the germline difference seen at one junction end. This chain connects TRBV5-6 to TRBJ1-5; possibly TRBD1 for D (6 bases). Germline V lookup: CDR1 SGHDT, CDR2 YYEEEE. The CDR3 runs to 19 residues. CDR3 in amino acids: CARSLGAAGRGYGHQPQHF. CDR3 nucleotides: TGTGCCCGCAGCTTGGGGGCGGCGGGTAGGGGGTATGGCCATCAGCCCCAGCATTTT.

The CDR3 is CASSLGDRGGTNEKLFF. CDR3 in DNA: TGCGCCAGCAGCTTGGGCGACAGGGGCGGGACTAATGAAAAACTGTTTTTT. The chain combines TRBV5-1 with TRBJ1-4, with 8 bases identical to TRBD1. This CDR3 has 17 amino acids. Germline V gene lookup returns CDR1 SGHRS and CDR2 YFSETQ. The V gene end was trimmed by 0 bases and the J gene end by 2 bases; junction bases not matched to a gene: 6.

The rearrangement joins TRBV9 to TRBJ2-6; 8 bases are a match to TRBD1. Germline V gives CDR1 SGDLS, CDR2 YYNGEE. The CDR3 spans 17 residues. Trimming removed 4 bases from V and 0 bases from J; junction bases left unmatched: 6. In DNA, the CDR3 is TGTGCCAGCAGCCCGGGGACAGGTATCTCTGGGGCCAACGTCCTGACTTTC. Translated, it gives CASSPGTGISGANVLTF.

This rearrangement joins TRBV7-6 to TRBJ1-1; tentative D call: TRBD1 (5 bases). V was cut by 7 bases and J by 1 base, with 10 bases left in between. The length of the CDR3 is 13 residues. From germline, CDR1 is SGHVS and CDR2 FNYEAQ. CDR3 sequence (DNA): TGTGCCAGCAAATTAGGACAGAACACTGAAGCTTTCTTT. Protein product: CASKLGQNTEAFF.

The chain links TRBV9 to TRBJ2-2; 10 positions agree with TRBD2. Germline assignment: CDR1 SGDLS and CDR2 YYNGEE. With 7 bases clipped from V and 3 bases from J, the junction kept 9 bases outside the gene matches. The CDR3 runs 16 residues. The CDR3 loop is CASAWTSGRDTGELFF. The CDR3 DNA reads TGTGCCAGCGCATGGACTAGCGGCCGGGACACCGGGGAGCTGTTTTTT.

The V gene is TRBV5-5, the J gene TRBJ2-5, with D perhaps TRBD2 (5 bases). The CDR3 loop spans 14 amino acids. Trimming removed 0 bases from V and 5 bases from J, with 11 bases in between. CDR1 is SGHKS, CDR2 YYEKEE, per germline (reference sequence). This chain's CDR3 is CASSLGGFGETQYF. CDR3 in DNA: TGTGCCAGCAGCTTGGGAGGGTTTGGGGAGACCCAGTACTTC.

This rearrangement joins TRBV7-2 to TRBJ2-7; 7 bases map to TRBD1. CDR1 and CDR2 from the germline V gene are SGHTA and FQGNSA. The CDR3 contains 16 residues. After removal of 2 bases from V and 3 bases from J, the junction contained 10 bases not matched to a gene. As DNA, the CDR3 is TGTGCCAGCAGCTTACGAGTACAGGGGCTCCGCTACGAGCAGTACTTC. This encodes CASSLRVQGLRYEQYF.

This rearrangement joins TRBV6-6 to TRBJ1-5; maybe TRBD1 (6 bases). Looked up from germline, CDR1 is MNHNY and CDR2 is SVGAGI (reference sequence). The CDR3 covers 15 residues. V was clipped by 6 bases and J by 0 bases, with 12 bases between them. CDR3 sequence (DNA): TGTGCCAGCAGACACAACAGGGATAGCAATCAGCCCCAGCATTTT. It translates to CASRHNRDSNQPQHF.

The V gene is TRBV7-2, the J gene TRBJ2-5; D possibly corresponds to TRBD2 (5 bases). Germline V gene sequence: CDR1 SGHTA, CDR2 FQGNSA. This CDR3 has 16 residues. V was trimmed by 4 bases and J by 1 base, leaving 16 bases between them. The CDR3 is CASSSQPPGIQETQYF. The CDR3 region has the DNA TGTGCCAGCAGCTCGCAACCCCCGGGAATCCAAGAGACCCAGTACTTC.

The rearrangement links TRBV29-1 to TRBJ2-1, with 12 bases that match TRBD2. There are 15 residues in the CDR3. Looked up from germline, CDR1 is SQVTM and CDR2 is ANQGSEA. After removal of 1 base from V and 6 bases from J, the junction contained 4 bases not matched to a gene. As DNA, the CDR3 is TGCAGCGTTGAAGGTCTAGCGGGAGGGGTCAATGAGCAGTTCTTC. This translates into CSVEGLAGGVNEQFF.

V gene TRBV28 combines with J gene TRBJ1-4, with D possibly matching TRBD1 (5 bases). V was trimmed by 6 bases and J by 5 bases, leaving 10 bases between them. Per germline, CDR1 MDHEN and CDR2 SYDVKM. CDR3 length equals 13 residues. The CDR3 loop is CASSTGRNEKLFF. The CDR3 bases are TGTGCCAGCAGCACAGGACGGAATGAAAAACTGTTTTTT.

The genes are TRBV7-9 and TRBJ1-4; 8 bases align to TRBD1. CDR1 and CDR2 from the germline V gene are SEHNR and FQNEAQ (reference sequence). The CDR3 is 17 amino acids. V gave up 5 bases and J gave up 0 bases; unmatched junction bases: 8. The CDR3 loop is CASSERTGSPTNEKLFF. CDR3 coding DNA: TGTGCCAGCAGCGAAAGGACAGGGTCCCCAACTAATGAAAAACTGTTTTTT.

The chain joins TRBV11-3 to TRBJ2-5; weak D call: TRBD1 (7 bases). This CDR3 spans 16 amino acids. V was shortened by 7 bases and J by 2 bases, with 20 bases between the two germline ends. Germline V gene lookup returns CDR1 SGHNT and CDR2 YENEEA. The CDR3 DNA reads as TGTGCCAGCACCGAGGGGGCAGCGGGTTCACAAGAGACCCAGTACTTC. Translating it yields CASTEGAAGSQETQYF.

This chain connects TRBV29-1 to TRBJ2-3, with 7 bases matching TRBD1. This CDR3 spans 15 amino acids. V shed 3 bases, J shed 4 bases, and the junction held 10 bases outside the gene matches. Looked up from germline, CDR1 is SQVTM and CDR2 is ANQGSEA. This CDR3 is CSVEGDRVGADTQYF. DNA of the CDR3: TGCAGCGTTGAGGGCGACAGGGTGGGGGCAGATACGCAGTATTTT.

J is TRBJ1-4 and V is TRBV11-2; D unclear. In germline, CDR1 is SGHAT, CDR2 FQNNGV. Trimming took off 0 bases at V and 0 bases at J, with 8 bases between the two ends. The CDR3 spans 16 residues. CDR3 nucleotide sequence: TGTGCCAGCAGCTTAGATCGAGCTGCAACTAATGAAAAACTGTTTTTT. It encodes CASSLDRAATNEKLFF.

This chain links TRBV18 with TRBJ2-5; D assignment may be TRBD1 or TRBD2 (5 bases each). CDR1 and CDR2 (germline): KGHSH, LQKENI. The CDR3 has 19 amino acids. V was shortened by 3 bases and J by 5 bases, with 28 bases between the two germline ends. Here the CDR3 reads CASSPVRLGVGTSGETQYF. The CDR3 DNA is TGTGCCAGCTCACCTGTACGTCTGGGGGTCGGGACGTCGGGGGAGACCCAGTACTTC. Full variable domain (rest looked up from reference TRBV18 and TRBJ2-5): NAGVMQNPRHLVRRRGQEARLRCSPMKGHSHVYWYRQLPEEGLKFMVYLQKENIIDESGMPKERFSAEFPKEGPSILRIQQVVRGDSAAYFCASSPVRLGVGTSGETQYFGPGTRLLVL.

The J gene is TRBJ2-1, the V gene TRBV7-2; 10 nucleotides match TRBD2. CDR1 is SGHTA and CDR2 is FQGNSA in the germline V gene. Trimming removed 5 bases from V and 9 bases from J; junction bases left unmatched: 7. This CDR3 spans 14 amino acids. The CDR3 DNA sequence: TGTGCCAGCAGCCTCACTAGCGGGGCGGGTGAGCAGTTCTTC. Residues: CASSLTSGAGEQFF.

The DNA for the CDR3 is TGTGCCATCAGTGACCGGACAGGGGCAACGGCCAAAAACATTCAGTACTTC. Amino acids: CAISDRTGATAKNIQYF. The chain employs TRBV10-3 and TRBJ2-4; 9 bases align to TRBD1. This CDR3 is 17 amino acids long. The germline V gene has CDR1 ENHRY and CDR2 SYGVKD. With 3 bases clipped from V and 1 base from J, the junction kept 7 bases outside the gene matches.

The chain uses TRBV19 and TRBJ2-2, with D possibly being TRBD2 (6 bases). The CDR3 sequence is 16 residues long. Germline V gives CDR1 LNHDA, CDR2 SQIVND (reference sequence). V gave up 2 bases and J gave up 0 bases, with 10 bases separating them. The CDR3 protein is CASSIRGLPNTGELFF. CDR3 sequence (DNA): TGTGCCAGTAGTATAAGGGGACTTCCGAACACCGGGGAGCTGTTTTTT.

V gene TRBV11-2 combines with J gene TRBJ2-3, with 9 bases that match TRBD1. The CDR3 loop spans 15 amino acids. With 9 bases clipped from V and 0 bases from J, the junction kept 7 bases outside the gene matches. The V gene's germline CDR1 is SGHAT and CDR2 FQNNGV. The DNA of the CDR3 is TGTGCCAGTAACGACGGGACAGGGAGCACAGATACGCAGTATTTT. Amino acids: CASNDGTGSTDTQYF.

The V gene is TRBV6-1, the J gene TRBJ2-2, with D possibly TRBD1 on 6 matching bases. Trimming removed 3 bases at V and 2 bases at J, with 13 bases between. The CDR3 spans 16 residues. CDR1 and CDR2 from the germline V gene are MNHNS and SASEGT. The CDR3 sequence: CASSDVTGPNTGELFF. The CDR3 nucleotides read TGTGCCAGCAGTGATGTGACAGGACCTAACACCGGGGAGCTGTTTTTT.

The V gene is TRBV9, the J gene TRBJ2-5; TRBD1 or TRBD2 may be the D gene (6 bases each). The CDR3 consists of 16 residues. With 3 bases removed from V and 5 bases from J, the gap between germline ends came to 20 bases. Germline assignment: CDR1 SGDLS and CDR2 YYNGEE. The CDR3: CASSASGTTGGETQYF. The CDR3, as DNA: TGTGCCAGCAGCGCCTCAGGGACAACTGGGGGGGAGACCCAGTACTTC.

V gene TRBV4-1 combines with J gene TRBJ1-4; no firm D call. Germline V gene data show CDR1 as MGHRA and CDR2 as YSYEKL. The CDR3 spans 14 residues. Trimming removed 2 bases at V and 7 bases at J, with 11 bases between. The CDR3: CASSQNSVGEKLFF. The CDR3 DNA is TGCGCCAGCAGCCAAAATTCGGTGGGTGAAAAACTGTTTTTT.

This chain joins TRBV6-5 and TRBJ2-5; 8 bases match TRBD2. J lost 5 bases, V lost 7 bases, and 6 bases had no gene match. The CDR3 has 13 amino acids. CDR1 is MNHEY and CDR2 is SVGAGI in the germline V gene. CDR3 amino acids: CASNSGRGETQYF. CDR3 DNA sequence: TGTGCCAGCAACAGCGGGAGAGGGGAGACCCAGTACTTC.

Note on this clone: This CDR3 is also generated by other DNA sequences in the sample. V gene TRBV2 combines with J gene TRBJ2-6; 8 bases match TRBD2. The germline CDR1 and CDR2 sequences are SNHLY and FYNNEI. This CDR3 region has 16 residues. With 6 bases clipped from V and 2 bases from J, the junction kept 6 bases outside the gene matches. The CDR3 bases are TGTGCCAGCAGGCGGGAGGTGGGGACTGGGGCCAACGTCCTGACTTTC. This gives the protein CASRREVGTGANVLTF.

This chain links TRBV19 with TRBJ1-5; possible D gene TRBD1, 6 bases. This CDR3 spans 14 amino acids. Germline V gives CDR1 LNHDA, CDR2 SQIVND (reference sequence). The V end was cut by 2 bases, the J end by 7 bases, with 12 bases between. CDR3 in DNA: TGTGCCAGTAGTATAAACCAGGGGCCCCAGCCCCAGCATTTT. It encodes CASSINQGPQPQHF.